This TCR beta chain stems from a study of T-cell memory formation after mild COVID-19. Study-wide background: Largely, the TCR clusters proved donor specific. Findings of the study overall: Second-wave clones with a day 37 peak had unconfirmed SARS-CoV-2 specificity. A balance of CD4 and CD8 characterized clones contracting day 15 to 85, whereas later expanders leaned CD4+.

As for this clonotype: Its antigen is still unknown.

MiXCR was run by TCRdb on the 5' RACE reads, yielding one entry per CDR3 protein. The sample gives 190,000 or so distinct CDR3 sequences, roughly a fifth of which show up once; about 23% is in the top ten. Germline CDR1 reads SGHDT; CDR2 reads YYEEEE. The V end lost 4 bases, the J end lost 2 bases, and 13 bases lay between the germline ends. CDR3 length: 14 amino acids. The chain is built from TRBV5-6 and TRBJ2-7, with D possibly called TRBD1 or TRBD2 (5 bases each). The sample comprised PBMCs or a T cell subset sorted from them (not recorded which). This receptor was obtained from an adult woman who had mild COVID-19 (a few samples of this study predate the infection). Cell type and time point are not known. The CDR3 reads CASSVSGRTYEQYF. The CDR3 region has the DNA TGTGCCAGCAGCGTGTCGGGACGGACCTACGAGCAGTACTTC. Full variable domain (rest looked up from reference TRBV5-6 and TRBJ2-7): DAGVTQSPTHLIKTRGQQVTLRCSPKSGHDTVSWYQQALGQGPQFIFQYYEEEERQRGNFPDRFSGHQFPNYSSELNVNALLLGDSALYLCASSVSGRTYEQYFGPGTRLTVT.